A single sample is the source of the 20 T cell receptor beta chains below, sequenced in a study of early T cells in non-severe SARS-CoV-2 infection. TCRdb redid the calling of the 5' RACE reads with MiXCR, one entry per CDR3 protein. The sample gives about 48,000 distinct CDR3 sequences, approximately 9.4% of which show up once; roughly 8.3% is in the top ten. Material for sequencing was whole blood. The receptors originated from an adult who was a healthcare worker with PCR-confirmed SARS-CoV-2 infection or an uninfected control (not recorded which).

Only a few counts were recorded for this clonotype. The V call is TRBV20-1, the J call TRBJ2-5; D gene unclear. The CDR3 is 10 amino acids. Trimming left V 2 bases short and J 5 bases short, with 3 bases between. CDR1 and CDR2 (germline): DFQATT, SNEGSKA (reference sequence). As DNA, the CDR3 is TGCAGTGCTAGACTGGAGACCCAGTACTTC. Residues: CSARLETQYF.

This clonotype was detected a few times. The chain has TRBV6-2 or TRBV6-3 and TRBJ2-7; TRBD1 matches 10 bases. Germline-derived CDR1 and CDR2 are MNHEY and SVGEGT. Trimming took 6 bases from V and 2 from J; bases not matched to a gene: 22. CDR3 length: 20 residues. The CDR3 loop is CASSYKSRDRGPTPTYEQYF. The CDR3, as DNA: TGTGCCAGCAGCTATAAGTCCCGGGACAGGGGTCCCACGCCTACCTACGAGCAGTACTTC.

This clonotype was recorded many times. V usage is TRBV4-2 and J usage is TRBJ2-7; TRBD1 might be the D (5 bases). CDR1 and CDR2 (germline): LGHNA, YNFKEQ. V lost 3 bases and J 5 bases, leaving 11 bases between the germline ends. CDR3 length equals 13 residues. In DNA form, the CDR3 reads TGTGCCAGCAGCCAGCAGGGTGGCCACGAGCAGTACTTC. Residues: CASSQQGGHEQYF.

This clonotype was seen at least ten times. The rearrangement joins TRBV2 to TRBJ1-4; D is uncertain. V lost 0 bases, J lost 3 bases, and 8 bases lay in between. Germline V CDR1 and CDR2: SNHLY, FYNNEI. This CDR3 is built from 15 residues. The CDR3 region is CASSEAAGANEKLFF. CDR3 bases: TGTGCCAGCAGTGAAGCTGCTGGGGCTAATGAAAAACTGTTTTTT.

This clonotype was recorded at least ten times. The chain recombines TRBV19 with TRBJ2-7; D call uncertain. CDR1 LNHDA and CDR2 SQIVND come from the germline V gene (reference sequence). The germline V and J ends were trimmed by 1 base and 2 bases, with 9 bases remaining between them. The CDR3 runs to 14 residues. The CDR3 DNA is TGTGCCAGTAGTATAGGCTTGTTCGCCTACGAGCAGTACTTC. It specifies CASSIGLFAYEQYF.

Only a few counts were recorded for this clonotype. V gene TRBV7-2 combines with J gene TRBJ1-3; D not resolved. Between the trimmed V and J ends, which lost 4 bases and 6 bases, there was a span of 13 bases. This CDR3 contains 14 residues. The germline V gene has CDR1 SGHTA and CDR2 FQGNSA. The chain's CDR3 is CASSSDRKANTIYF. The CDR3 bases are TGTGCCAGCAGCTCCGACCGTAAAGCAAACACCATATATTTT.

This clonotype came up a few times. The chain employs TRBV20-1 and TRBJ1-1; maybe TRBD1 (6 bases). The germline V gene has CDR1 DFQATT and CDR2 SNEGSKA (reference sequence). This CDR3 has 13 amino acids. V lost 5 bases and J lost 6, with 16 bases in between. For the CDR3, the DNA is TGCAGTGCTCTACCTCCAGGGGAACCTGAAGCTTTCTTT. Amino acid sequence: CSALPPGEPEAFF.

The table lists this clonotype with many counts. The chain recombines TRBV12-3 or TRBV12-4 with TRBJ2-3; the D is unclear. V was clipped by 6 bases and J by 0 bases, with 10 bases between them. The CDR3 covers 14 residues. The CDR3 nucleotides read TGTGCCAGCAGCTATATGAGAAGCACAGATACGCAGTATTTT. Amino acids: CASSYMRSTDTQYF.

This clonotype appeared a few times. This chain connects TRBV7-6 to TRBJ1-1; 9 bases fit TRBD1. Looked up from germline, CDR1 is SGHVS and CDR2 is FNYEAQ. J gave up 3 bases and V 4 bases, and 15 bases lay outside the gene matches. CDR3 length equals 18 residues. CDR3 protein: CASSSYPSTGGLDTEAFF. CDR3 bases: TGTGCCAGCAGCTCCTACCCTTCGACAGGGGGTTTGGACACTGAAGCTTTCTTT.

This clonotype was seen a handful of times. CDR3 sequence reads: CASSQGSRNQPQHF. As DNA, the CDR3 is TGCGCCAGCAGCCAAGGATCCCGCAATCAGCCCCAGCATTTT. The chain combines TRBV4-1 with TRBJ1-5, with D uncertain. Between the trimmed V and J ends, which lost 1 base and 2 bases, there was a span of 6 bases. The CDR3 totals 14 residues. CDR1 MGHRA and CDR2 YSYEKL come from the germline V gene.

This clonotype was detected many times. The V gene is TRBV28, the J gene TRBJ2-7; 7 nucleotides line up with TRBD2. The CDR3 is 16 residues long. The ends lost 1 base at V and 4 bases at J; junction bases unmatched: 10. The germline V gene encodes CDR1 MDHEN and CDR2 SYDVKM. The CDR3 DNA reads TGTGCCAGCAGTTTATCCGGACGGCTGGGAGGGTACGAGCAGTACTTC. The encoded protein is CASSLSGRLGGYEQYF.

This clonotype was detected a few times. V gene TRBV3-1 combines with J gene TRBJ1-1, with D hard to call. Germline CDR1 and CDR2: LGHDT and YNNKEL (reference sequence). This CDR3 is built from 13 residues. V lost 2 bases and J lost 8, with 12 bases in between. The CDR3 sequence: CASSQQARGEAFF. CDR3 nucleotides: TGTGCCAGCAGCCAACAGGCACGAGGAGAAGCTTTCTTT.

This clonotype was recorded a few times. J is TRBJ2-5 and V is TRBV18, with 10 bases aligning to TRBD1. The germline V gene encodes CDR1 KGHSH and CDR2 LQKENI. The junction had 1 base not matched to a gene; V was cut back by 5 bases and J by 4 bases. The CDR3 sequence is 13 residues long. In DNA form, the CDR3 reads TGTGCCAGCTCAGGACAGGGGGGAGAGACCCAGTACTTC. Its protein product is CASSGQGGETQYF.

This clonotype showed up many times. The chain joins TRBV20-1 to TRBJ1-2; D not resolved. Trimming took off 0 bases at V and 8 bases at J, with 13 bases between the two ends. The CDR3 is 13 amino acids. The germline V gene encodes CDR1 DFQATT and CDR2 SNEGSKA (reference sequence). The CDR3 here is CSARDRSDRGYTF. DNA for the CDR3: TGCAGTGCTAGAGATCGGAGTGATCGAGGCTACACCTTC.

This clonotype was counted many times. The V and J genes are TRBV13 and TRBJ2-1, with TRBD1 identical over 10 bases. The CDR3 has 13 amino acids. Trimming cost V 5 bases and J 9 bases; bases outside gene matches: 4. CDR1 is PRHDT and CDR2 is FYEKMQ in the germline V gene (reference sequence). The CDR3 loop reads CASSVRDRGEQFF. The CDR3 region has the DNA TGTGCCAGCAGCGTCCGGGACAGGGGTGAGCAGTTCTTC.

This clonotype was seen repeatedly, ten times or more. The chain couples TRBV27 to TRBJ2-3, with TRBD2 matching over 8 bases. The CDR3 is 14 amino acids. Germline trimming cut 8 bases from V and 1 base from J; bases unmatched to any gene: 5. Germline V lookup: CDR1 MNHEY, CDR2 SMNVEV (reference sequence). CDR3 residues: CASRAGLGTDTQYF. The CDR3 DNA follows: TGTGCCAGCCGCGCGGGACTAGGCACAGATACGCAGTATTTT.

This clonotype was seen repeatedly, ten times or more. The chain combines TRBV9 with TRBJ2-1, with 9 bases identical to TRBD2. Germline-derived CDR1 and CDR2 are SGDLS and YYNGEE. Trimming removed 0 bases from V and 4 bases from J; junction bases left unmatched: 5. The CDR3 has 16 amino acids. CDR3: CASSVASSGKYNEQFF. CDR3 nucleotides: TGTGCCAGCAGCGTAGCGTCTAGCGGGAAGTACAATGAGCAGTTCTTC.

There are many counts of this clonotype. The V and J genes are TRBV7-2 and TRBJ2-1; 7 positions agree with TRBD1. This CDR3 contains 15 residues. The V segment lost 3 bases and the J segment 2 bases; nucleotides outside the gene matches: 4. Germline-derived CDR1 and CDR2 are SGHTA and FQGNSA. The CDR3 reads CASSFWDRTYNEQFF. CDR3 in DNA: TGTGCCAGCAGCTTTTGGGACAGAACCTACAATGAGCAGTTCTTC. Full variable domain (outside the CDR3, taken from reference TRBV7-2 and TRBJ2-1): GAGVSQSPSNKVTEKGKDVELRCDPISGHTALYWYRQSLGQGLEFLIYFQGNSAPDKSGLPSDRFSAERTGGSVSTLTIQRTQQEDSAVYLCASSFWDRTYNEQFFGPGTRLTVL.

This clonotype was detected a few times. V and J are TRBV20-1 and TRBJ2-1; D is undetermined. The CDR3 loop spans 10 amino acids. V was clipped by 5 bases and J by 8 bases, with 7 bases between them. Per the germline V gene, CDR1 is DFQATT and CDR2 is SNEGSKA (reference sequence). CDR3: CSAGNYEQFF. The DNA of the CDR3 is TGCAGTGCTGGAAACTATGAGCAGTTCTTC.

This clonotype has only a few counts. The chain recombines TRBV5-1 with TRBJ2-1, with 9 bases aligning to TRBD2. V lost 7 bases, J lost 8 bases, and 10 bases stayed unmatched. The CDR3 covers 14 residues. CDR1 is SGHRS and CDR2 is YFSETQ in the germline V gene. CDR3 in amino acids: CASGPGTSRDEQFF. In nucleotides, the CDR3 is TGCGCCAGCGGGCCCGGGACTAGCAGGGATGAGCAGTTCTTC.